The entry below describes one T cell receptor beta chain. Its cognate antigen is unknown. The data belong to a study of cytomegalovirus exposure and HLA in healthy donors. PCR involved 60 Vbeta and 13 Jbeta primers. Per the original methods: In a later analysis, about 11 million of some 80 million unique beta chains occurred in at least two donors. Clones were read by immunoSEQ multiplex PCR, and TCRdb kept only the in-frame ones, dropping some. V, J and clone size derive from that table, while D and trimming were established from the DNA sequence. The repertoire holds about 200,000 clones, with 87% as singletons. Study findings and constraints: Most TCR sequences were rare, but some public TCRs occurred in many donors. Per a later analysis, about 17,000 TCR beta sequences showed association with HLA alleles at 0.05 false discovery rate. A later analysis found common viral pathogens apparently linked to several of the most significant clusters.

The sequencing sample was made of PBMCs. This TCR derives from a man aged 25-45 years in good health and CMV-seronegative.

The CDR3 sequence is CASSQQIPGQGSGANVLTF. Written as DNA, the CDR3 is TGCGCCAGCAGCCAGCAAATCCCGGGACAGGGATCCGGGGCCAACGTCCTGACTTTC. The chain joins TRBV4-3 to TRBJ2-6, with 9 bases fitting TRBD1. This CDR3 is 19 amino acids long. The germline gives CDR1 LGHNA, CDR2 YSLEER. The V and J ends lost 3 bases and 4 bases, in that order; junction bases with no gene match: 13.